These 21 T cell receptor beta chains came from one sample sequenced in a study of T cells in Graves' hyperthyroidism and ophthalmopathy. The investigators amplified TCR beta CDR3 regions from RNA transcripts. The TCR CDR3 was amplified in a first-round RT-PCR using the HTBI primer set. TCRdb reprocessed the multiplex PCR reads via MiXCR and lists one record per CDR3 protein. The sample consists of around 580,000 distinct CDR3 sequences, over 15% of them appearing once. Sequencing was carried out using blood. These receptors were taken from a woman between 18 and 30 years old with Graves' hyperthyroidism.

This clonotype was detected only a few times. The rearrangement joins TRBV20-1 to TRBJ1-1, with a weak D call TRBD1 (5 bases). CDR1 and CDR2 from the germline V gene are DFQATT and SNEGSKA (reference sequence). There are 16 residues in the CDR3. The V and J ends lost 0 bases and 0 bases respectively, with 14 bases between them. DNA of the CDR3: TGCAGTGCTAGAGACCCCGGGACGGTAATGAACACTGAAGCTTTCTTT. This gives the protein CSARDPGTVMNTEAFF.

The J gene is TRBJ1-1, the V gene TRBV7-6; D perhaps matches TRBD1 (6 bases). The length of the CDR3 is 15 residues. Trimming left V 5 bases short and J 10 bases short, with 23 bases between. Germline CDR1 is SGHVS and CDR2 is FNYEAQ. The CDR3 nucleotides are TGTGCCAGCAGCCACCCTAGTTCAGGGGAAAGCGGAGCTTTCTTT. This encodes CASSHPSSGESGAFF.

At least ten counts were recorded for this clonotype. V is TRBV30 and J is TRBJ1-6; D not resolved. The V end lost 4 bases, the J end lost 7 bases, and 11 bases lay between the germline ends. The length of the CDR3 is 13 residues. Germline CDR1 reads GTSNPN; CDR2 reads SVGIG (reference sequence). The CDR3 sequence: CAWTQRVNSPLHF. Written as DNA, the CDR3 is TGTGCCTGGACACAGCGAGTGAATTCACCCCTCCACTTT.

This clonotype appeared many times. The chain uses TRBV6-1 and TRBJ1-6; a weak D match, TRBD1 (6 bases). Trimming took 8 bases from V and 16 from J, leaving 18 bases between them. Germline assignment: CDR1 MNHNS and CDR2 SASEGT. The CDR3 sequence is 12 residues long. The CDR3 DNA reads as TGTGCCAGCTCGCCAAACAGGGATGTGCTCCACTTT. Translation: CASSPNRDVLHF.

This clonotype was detected a few times. V is TRBV7-9 and J is TRBJ2-1; no clear D. CDR1 and CDR2 (germline): SEHNR, FQNEAQ (reference sequence). CDR3 length: 14 residues. The germline V and J ends were trimmed by 1 base and 5 bases, with 9 bases remaining between them. CDR3 sequence: CASSLGSPNNEQFF. For the CDR3, the DNA is TGTGCCAGCAGCTTAGGATCCCCCAACAATGAGCAGTTCTTC.

This rearrangement joins TRBV4-2 to TRBJ2-5; D remains unclear. V was shortened by 2 bases and J by 1 base, with 11 bases between the two germline ends. Germline loops: CDR1 LGHNA, CDR2 YNFKEQ. This CDR3 spans 15 amino acids. Here the CDR3 DNA reads TGTGCCAGCAGCCAATCGGACGGAATCCAAGAGACCCAGTACTTC. Residues: CASSQSDGIQETQYF.

This clonotype was observed many times. The chain employs TRBV12-3 or TRBV12-4 and TRBJ2-6, with D possibly matching TRBD1 (6 bases). CDR3 length: 18 residues. With 6 bases removed from V and 1 base from J, the gap between germline ends came to 19 bases. The CDR3 is CASRLTGASRSGANVLTF. The CDR3 bases are TGTGCCAGCAGGTTGACAGGAGCAAGTCGGTCTGGGGCCAACGTCCTGACTTTC.

This clonotype has just a few counts. The rearrangement uses TRBV6-1 and TRBJ2-2; TRBD2 aligns across 8 bases. The CDR3 is made up of 14 amino acids. Trimming removed 6 bases from V and 6 bases from J; junction bases left unmatched: 6. Germline CDR1 and CDR2: MNHNS and SASEGT. The CDR3 DNA follows: TGTGCCAGCAGGTTAGCGGGACCGGCCGGGGAGCTGTTTTTT. Translation gives CASRLAGPAGELFF.

This clonotype was observed at least ten times. The chain carries TRBV20-1 and TRBJ2-3; D unclear. Germline V gives CDR1 DFQATT, CDR2 SNEGSKA (reference sequence). This CDR3 is 12 amino acids long. V lost 3 bases, J lost 3 bases, and 7 bases lay in between. CDR3 coding DNA: TGCAGTGCTAGTTCGTCAACAGATACGCAGTATTTT. Its translation is CSASSSTDTQYF.

There are many counts of this clonotype. The rearrangement uses TRBV11-1 and TRBJ2-5; D is possibly TRBD1 (5 bases). V dropped 2 bases and J dropped 4 bases, with 11 bases sitting between them. Looked up from germline, CDR1 is SGHAT and CDR2 is FQDESV (reference sequence). CDR3 length equals 14 residues. CDR3 coding DNA: TGTGCCAGCAGCTTAAGGGCCAGGGCAGAGACCCAGTACTTC. This codes for CASSLRARAETQYF.

The V gene is TRBV20-1, the J gene TRBJ2-1, with D unresolved. The ends were cut back, 5 bases at V and 9 bases at J, with 17 bases in the middle. Germline lookup yields CDR1 DFQATT and CDR2 SNEGSKA (reference sequence). This CDR3 contains 13 residues. The CDR3 is CSAVPSLASEQFF. CDR3 sequence (DNA): TGCAGTGCTGTCCCCTCCTTAGCAAGTGAGCAGTTCTTC.

The sample holds many counts of this clonotype. The chain has TRBV28 and TRBJ1-4; TRBD1 aligns across 7 bases. CDR1 MDHEN and CDR2 SYDVKM come from the germline V gene. The CDR3 consists of 14 residues. V lost 2 bases and J lost 8; bases outside the gene matches: 5. The CDR3 DNA reads as TGTGCCAGCAGTTTAGAGGGGGCGGAAGAAAAACTGTTTTTT. Translating gives CASSLEGAEEKLFF.

The V call is TRBV29-1, the J call TRBJ1-2, with 8 bases lining up with TRBD1. V shed 0 bases and J 7 bases; nucleotides not matched to a gene: 7. CDR3 length: 14 amino acids. CDR1 SQVTM and CDR2 ANQGSEA come from the germline V gene. DNA for the CDR3: TGCAGCGTTGAAGATCCCTCCAGGGGGCTTGGCTACACCTTC. Its protein product is CSVEDPSRGLGYTF.

The rearrangement joins TRBV4-2 to TRBJ1-5, with D possibly TRBD1 on 5 matching bases. This CDR3 spans 13 amino acids. Per germline, CDR1 LGHNA and CDR2 YNFKEQ. Trimming removed 4 bases from V and 5 bases from J, with 9 bases in between. In nucleotides, the CDR3 is TGTGCCAGCAGCCGGGACCTATATCAGCCCCAGCATTTT. Translation: CASSRDLYQPQHF.

The rearrangement joins TRBV19 to TRBJ2-1, with TRBD2 matching 7 bases. Per germline, CDR1 LNHDA and CDR2 SQIVND (reference sequence). CDR3 size: 15 residues. The J segment lost 8 bases and the V segment lost 3 bases, leaving 10 bases of the junction unmatched. The CDR3 is CASSMRGGRVYEQFF. DNA of the CDR3: TGTGCCAGTAGTATGCGGGGCGGGAGAGTCTATGAGCAGTTCTTC.

This clonotype was detected many times. The J gene is TRBJ2-3, the V gene TRBV29-1, with TRBD2 matching 9 bases. The CDR3 is 15 amino acids. Unmatched junction bases numbered 10, after V lost 6 bases and J lost 3 bases. Germline lookup yields CDR1 SQVTM and CDR2 ANQGSEA. CDR3 region: CSVGGLARLTDTQYF. In DNA form, the CDR3 reads TGCAGCGTGGGGGGACTAGCAAGGTTAACAGATACGCAGTATTTT.

The V call is TRBV5-1, the J call TRBJ1-2; 10 bases align to TRBD1. Germline V gene data show CDR1 as SGHRS and CDR2 as YFSETQ. V was clipped by 4 bases and J by 6 bases; unmatched bases: 6. This CDR3 is built from 14 residues. This chain's CDR3 is CASSGGGTGDGYTF. The DNA of the CDR3 is TGCGCCAGCAGCGGCGGGGGGACAGGGGATGGCTACACCTTC.

CDR3 nucleotides: TGTGCCAGCAGTTATAACACGGGAGGCATTCAGTACTTC. It yields the protein CASSYNTGGIQYF. This chain joins TRBV6-1 and TRBJ2-4; TRBD2 matches at 7 bases. V lost 5 bases to trimming and J lost 9 bases; unmatched junction nucleotides: 7. The germline V gene has CDR1 MNHNS and CDR2 SASEGT. The CDR3 has 13 residues.

This clonotype was picked up many times. J is TRBJ2-7 and V is TRBV20-1, with TRBD2 matching over 7 bases. In germline, CDR1 is DFQATT, CDR2 SNEGSKA (reference sequence). V was clipped by 6 bases and J by 3 bases; unmatched bases: 5. This CDR3 is built from 12 residues. The CDR3 DNA reads as TGCAGTGCGAACCGGGACTACTACGAGCAGTACTTC. This gives the protein CSANRDYYEQYF.

In its sample, this clonotype was seen a few times. The CDR3 loop reads CAKDRDKVPQSNQPQHF. For the CDR3, the DNA is TGTGCCAAGGACCGGGACAAGGTTCCCCAAAGCAATCAGCCCCAGCATTTT. The chain employs TRBV6-4 and TRBJ1-5, with D perhaps TRBD1 (6 bases). V lost 10 bases, J lost 1 base, and 23 bases lay in between. The CDR3 contains 17 residues. The germline gives CDR1 MRHNA, CDR2 SNTAGT.

Of note for this clonotype: Germline is not matched at one junction end, which may reflect a read error. This chain connects TRBV7-7 to TRBJ2-3; the D gene is possibly TRBD2 (7 bases). In germline, CDR1 is SSHAT, CDR2 FNYEAQ (reference sequence). CDR3 length: 17 residues. The CDR3 sequence is CASSPRPLGGRGDTQYF. Here the CDR3 DNA reads TGTGCTAGCAGCCCACGTCCTTTGGGGGGGCGAGGAGATACGCAGTATTTT.